This T cell receptor (beta chain) was sequenced in a study of blood T cell repertoires in COVID-19 (dated by TCRdb to about 2020). Notes on the research overall: The collaborator samples originated in the United States, Italy and Spain and spanned the acute and convalescent phases of COVID-19. The prospective study material was composed of cDNA or gDNA derived from T cells, B-cell-depleted T cells, or PBMCs. The dataset comprised deeply sampled blood TCRbeta repertoires from subjects exposed to, actively infected with, or recovered from COVID-19. The repertoires were made available in a free public database intended to serve as a resource for research on the immune response to SARS-CoV-2. The samples were drawn from two sources: the first 160 participants of the ongoing ImmuneRACE study, and 950 to 1,500 subjects contributed by 6 global collaborators. A de-identified subject ID, COVID-19 status, age in years and sex were almost always included in the sample metadata. Where available, HLA class I and class II types were taken from metadata supplied by the sample provider and were not determined by assay-based typing.

Study-level results and caveats: The quantity of clinical and demographic metadata differed by source and by participant and was supplied without curation.

The immunoSEQ Assay, a bias-controlled multiplex PCR, was used to amplify TCRbeta CDR3 regions from genomic DNA. Under the source paper's analysis protocol: Nucleated cell counts per sample were estimated from amplification of reference gene primers within the assay. To quantify the absolute abundance of each unique TCRbeta CDR3 rearrangement, sequence reads were collapsed and filtered. For each sample, productive Simpson clonality was calculated as the square root of Simpson's diversity index across productive rearrangements. TCRdb obtained this table from immuneACCESS and retained in-frame rearrangements with V and J assigned. These tables miss some clones; where compared with another copy, unresolved V genes account for less than half of the shortfall, and the remainder is unexplained. The DNA gave D and trimming, while V, J and clone size come from that table. For this sample the table gives about 200,000 clones, of which 80% to 90% were detected only once. The top ten clonotypes cover 0.6% to 1% of the sample.

Each collaborating institution followed its own protocols to collect whole blood in K2EDTA tubes. For TCRbeta analysis, collaborator samples were shipped as frozen whole blood, as isolated PBMCs, or as DNA extracted from either sample type. The CDR3 numbers 13 residues from cysteine through phenylalanine. Solely the CDR3 DNA is kept, with 39 bases framed from the first base. At the junction V is shortened by 5 bases and J by 8 bases; bases outside the gene matches: 7. Sequences MNHEY (CDR1) and SVGAGI (CDR2) are obtained from the germline V gene. As regards this clone: The specificity of this receptor is unknown. One base away there is no much larger clone; base qualities are not given.

This TCR was sampled from an older woman with acute or convalescent COVID-19. This chain is built from TRBV6-5 and TRBJ1-2; TRBD1 matches 8 bases in the middle. The sample consisted of peripheral blood. The DNA sequence is given as TGTGCCAGCAGTATACAGGGGGTAGAGGGCTACACCTTC. This is translated as CASSIQGVEGYTF.